A selection of T cell receptor beta chains follows, all from one sample in a study of blood T cells in healthy people across ages. Each CDR3 protein is one row after TCRdb ran MiXCR on the 5' RACE reads. The sample shows about 1,800,000 distinct CDR3 sequences, approximately 30% of them seen only once. The sequenced material came from blood. These receptor sequences come from a woman in her twenties or thirties in good health. Each CDR3 is given with its conserved first and last residue. Fields, in order: V gene, D gene, clone size, J gene, CDR3 DNA, CDR3 protein. D genes are given only for firm matches. Clone size is shown for a subset of rows, as once, few, many or a class of expanded clone.

v_call: TRBV9
d_call: TRBD1
clone_size: few
j_call: TRBJ1-5
cdr3_nt: TGTGCCAGCAGCCTTCAGGGGGACCCCACTTTGGGTCAGCCCCAGCATTTT
cdr3_aa: CASSLQGDPTLGQPQHF

v_call: TRBV12-3/TRBV12-4
d_call: NA
clone_size: few
j_call: TRBJ1-2
cdr3_nt: TGTGCCAGCAGTTTAGGCAAGAGAGGCTATGGCTACACCTTC
cdr3_aa: CASSLGKRGYGYTF

v_call: TRBV5-4
d_call: NA
clone_size: NA
j_call: TRBJ2-1
cdr3_nt: TGTGCCAGCAAAAGGGAATGGGGGGATGAGCAGTTCTTC
cdr3_aa: CASKREWGDEQFF

v_call: TRBV12-3/TRBV12-4
d_call: NA
clone_size: many
j_call: TRBJ2-7
cdr3_nt: TGTGCCAGCAGTTTGGGACACTTCTACGAGCAGTACTTC
cdr3_aa: CASSLGHFYEQYF

v_call: TRBV7-2
d_call: NA
clone_size: NA
j_call: TRBJ2-7
cdr3_nt: TGTGCCAGCAGCTTCCGGGACCTCACCTACGAGCAGTACTTC
cdr3_aa: CASSFRDLTYEQYF

v_call: TRBV29-1
d_call: NA
clone_size: few
j_call: TRBJ2-7
cdr3_nt: TGCAGCGTCGGGAGAGTAGCTCCCTACGAGCAGTACTTC
cdr3_aa: CSVGRVAPYEQYF

v_call: TRBV2
d_call: TRBD1
clone_size: NA
j_call: TRBJ1-2
cdr3_nt: TGTGCCAGCAGTGTGGAGGGGGCTTCCTCCGGCTACACCTTC
cdr3_aa: CASSVEGASSGYTF

v_call: TRBV20-1
d_call: TRBD2
clone_size: few
j_call: TRBJ2-1
cdr3_nt: TGCAGTGCTGACCTGGGGAGCGGGGGGCCTAATGAGCAGTTCTTC
cdr3_aa: CSADLGSGGPNEQFF

v_call: TRBV12-3/TRBV12-4
d_call: TRBD1
clone_size: NA
j_call: TRBJ2-1
cdr3_nt: TGTGCCAGCACCCCGGGACAGGGGGTGTCGGACTCCTACAATGAGCAGTTCTTC
cdr3_aa: CASTPGQGVSDSYNEQFF

v_call: TRBV14
d_call: NA
clone_size: NA
j_call: TRBJ2-6
cdr3_nt: TGTGCCAGCAGCCAAGATCGCTTGGCCAACGTCCTGACTTTC
cdr3_aa: CASSQDRLANVLTF

v_call: TRBV2
d_call: TRBD1
clone_size: few
j_call: TRBJ1-2
cdr3_nt: TGTGCCAGCAGGACACAGGGGCATGGCTACACCTTC
cdr3_aa: CASRTQGHGYTF

v_call: TRBV6-5
d_call: NA
clone_size: NA
j_call: TRBJ2-3
cdr3_nt: TGTGCCAGCAGTTACCTTTCGAGAGAAGGTTCGACAGATACGCAGTATTTT
cdr3_aa: CASSYLSREGSTDTQYF

v_call: TRBV6-5
d_call: NA
clone_size: NA
j_call: TRBJ2-7
cdr3_nt: TGTGCCAGCAGTCCCGTTTCTCCAGGGTACAATGAGCAGTACTTC
cdr3_aa: CASSPVSPGYNEQYF

v_call: TRBV3-1
d_call: NA
clone_size: few
j_call: TRBJ2-1
cdr3_nt: TGTGCCAGCAGCCATCGAGGGGGAAGCTCCTACAATGAGCAGTTCTTC
cdr3_aa: CASSHRGGSSYNEQFF

v_call: TRBV18
d_call: NA
clone_size: NA
j_call: TRBJ1-1
cdr3_nt: TGTGCCAGCTCACCAATCCTGGGAATTATCACTGAAGCTTTCTTT
cdr3_aa: CASSPILGIITEAFF

v_call: TRBV7-7
d_call: TRBD2
clone_size: few
j_call: TRBJ2-7
cdr3_nt: TGTGCCAGCAGCCGAGGACTAGTGGGGACCTACGAGCAGTACTTC
cdr3_aa: CASSRGLVGTYEQYF

v_call: TRBV6-2/TRBV6-3
d_call: NA
clone_size: NA
j_call: TRBJ2-6
cdr3_nt: TGTGCCAGCTACTTTTCTCCTGGGGCCAACGTCCTGACTTTC
cdr3_aa: CASYFSPGANVLTF

v_call: TRBV12-3/TRBV12-4
d_call: NA
clone_size: few
j_call: TRBJ1-2
cdr3_nt: TGTGCCAGCAGTTTCCCAGGGCTTAACTATGGCTACACCTTC
cdr3_aa: CASSFPGLNYGYTF

v_call: TRBV6-5
d_call: NA
clone_size: few
j_call: TRBJ2-5
cdr3_nt: TGTGCCAGCAGTCACCTCCGAATGACAGGGCGGGGGGAGACCCAGTACTTC
cdr3_aa: CASSHLRMTGRGETQYF

v_call: TRBV28
d_call: NA
clone_size: once
j_call: TRBJ1-5
cdr3_nt: TGTGCCGGCAGGCCTACAGGAGGGAGGTCGGTGGGAGCCCAGCATTTT
cdr3_aa: CAGRPTGGRSVGAQHF

v_call: TRBV29-1
d_call: TRBD1
clone_size: few
j_call: TRBJ1-6
cdr3_nt: TGCAGCGTTAGTCGGGACAGGGGCAATAATTCACCCCTCCACTTT
cdr3_aa: CSVSRDRGNNSPLHF

v_call: TRBV6-6
d_call: NA
clone_size: many
j_call: TRBJ2-1
cdr3_nt: TGTGCCAGCAGTTGGACTCCAGCCCTCAATGAGCAGTTCTTC
cdr3_aa: CASSWTPALNEQFF